The T cell receptor (beta chain) described here comes from a study of metastatic and nonmetastatic thyroid tumors (dated by TCRdb to the early 2020s). In the study overall: The researchers compared repertoires between peripheral blood samples and tumor or nodule tissue samples from patients with malignant or benign thyroid disease. The paper's findings and limits, for the study overall: TCR beta diversity was reported as significantly higher in malignant tumors than in benign nodules, in both blood and tumor samples.

Library generation was performed with PCR. Sequencing instrument: Illumina HiSeq 4000. High-throughput sequencing was used to profile the CDR3 region of the TCR beta-chain in every patient. As for the original processing: Drawing on CDR3 differences between clinicopathological groups, the researchers built a classifier meant to tell apart patients with distant-metastatic papillary thyroid cancer. The Shannon index was used to measure repertoire diversity, and the Morisita-Horn index was used to measure how similar tumor and blood repertoires were. The raw public reads went through TCRdb reprocessing: fastp at Q25, MiXCR clone calling, in-frame beta chains kept. The V and J calls reflect TCRdb's pipeline rather than the authors' work. In this sample the table shows tens of thousands of clones, roughly a sixth of which occur a single time. Less than 40% of the sample goes to the ten largest clones.

Many counts were recorded for this clone. This clone's antigen is unknown. No qualities accompany the bases; no much larger clone lies one base away. V drops 6 bases and J drops 3 bases, leaving 11 bases in between. The CDR3 holds 13 amino acids from the cysteine to the phenylalanine. Only the CDR3 region is kept as DNA, spanning 39 bases read in frame from base 1. None of the patients had been given any treatment before thyroid surgery. Using T-cell receptor beta sequencing, the study looked back at clinical samples from patients collected from about 2011 to 2019. The chain employs TRBV12-3 or TRBV12-4 and TRBJ1-1; the D segment could be TRBD1, given 5 matching bases. Sequences were obtained from blood. The receptor comes from a female donor with papillary thyroid cancer or a benign thyroid nodule (not recorded which). Some clones in this sample may be carry-over from other donors' samples. The nucleotides read TGTGCCAGCAGGAGGGGAGGGGACACTGAAGCTTTCTTT. Translated, it gives CASRRGGDTEAFF.